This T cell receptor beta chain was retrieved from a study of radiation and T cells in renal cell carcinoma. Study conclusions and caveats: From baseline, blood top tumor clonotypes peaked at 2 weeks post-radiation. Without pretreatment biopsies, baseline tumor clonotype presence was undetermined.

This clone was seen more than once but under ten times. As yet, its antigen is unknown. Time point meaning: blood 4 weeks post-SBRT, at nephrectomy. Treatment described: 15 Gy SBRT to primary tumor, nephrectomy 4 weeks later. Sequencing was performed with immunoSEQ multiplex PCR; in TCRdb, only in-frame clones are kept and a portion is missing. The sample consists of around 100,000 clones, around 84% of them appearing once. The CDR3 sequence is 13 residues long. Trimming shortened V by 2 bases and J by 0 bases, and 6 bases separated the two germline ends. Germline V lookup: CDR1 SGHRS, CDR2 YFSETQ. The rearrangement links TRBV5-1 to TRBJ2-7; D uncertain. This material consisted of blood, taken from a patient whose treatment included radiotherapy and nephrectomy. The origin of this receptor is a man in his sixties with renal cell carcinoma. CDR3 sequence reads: CASSFKGSYEQYF. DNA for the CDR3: TGCGCCAGCAGCTTCAAGGGCTCCTACGAGCAGTACTTC.